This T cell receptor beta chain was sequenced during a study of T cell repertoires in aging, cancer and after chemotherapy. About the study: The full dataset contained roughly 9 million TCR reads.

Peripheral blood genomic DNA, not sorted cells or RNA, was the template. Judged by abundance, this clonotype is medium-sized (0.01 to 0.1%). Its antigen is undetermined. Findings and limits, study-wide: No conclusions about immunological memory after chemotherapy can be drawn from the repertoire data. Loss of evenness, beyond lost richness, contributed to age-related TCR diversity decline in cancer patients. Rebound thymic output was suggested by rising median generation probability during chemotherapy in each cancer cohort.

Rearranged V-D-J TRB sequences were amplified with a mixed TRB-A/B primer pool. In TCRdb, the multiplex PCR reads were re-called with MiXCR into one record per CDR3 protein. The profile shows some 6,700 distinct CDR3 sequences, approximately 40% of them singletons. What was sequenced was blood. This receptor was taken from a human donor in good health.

The DNA for the CDR3 is TGTGCCAGTAGTATAGGGCTAGCGAACACCGGGGAGCTGTTTTTT. Encoded protein: CASSIGLANTGELFF. This chain connects TRBV19 to TRBJ2-2, with unresolved D. The length of the CDR3 is 15 residues. Deletions cut 1 base from V and 0 bases from J, with 6 bases between. Germline CDR1 reads LNHDA; CDR2 reads SQIVND (reference sequence). The variable domain in full, with the rest retrieved from reference TRBV19 and TRBJ2-2, is DGGITQSPKYLFRKEGQNVTLSCEQNLNHDAMYWYRQDPGQGLRLIYYSQIVNDFQKGDIAEGYSVSREKKESFPLTVTSAQKNPTAFYLCASSIGLANTGELFFGEGSRLTVL.